The source of this T cell receptor (beta chain) is a study of cytomegalovirus exposure and HLA in healthy donors. This CDR3 spans 15 amino acids. Germline V gene sequence: CDR1 SGHNT, CDR2 YYREEE (reference sequence). V was pared by 4 bases and J by 2 bases, with 10 bases between. The PCR was carried out with 60 Vbeta primers and 13 Jbeta primers. Some clones are missing from TCRdb's copy, which holds only in-frame ones; the method was immunoSEQ multiplex PCR. The sample shows about 80,000 clones, roughly 65% of them seen only once. This clonotype was obtained from a male donor in good health and CMV-seropositive. The J gene is TRBJ2-6, the V gene TRBV5-4; weak D call: TRBD2 (5 bases). The sample was PBMCs. CDR3 sequence reads: CASSRETAGANVLTF. The CDR3 nucleotides read TGTGCCAGCAGCCGGGAAACGGCTGGGGCCAACGTCCTGACTTTC. The variable domain in full, completed from reference TRBV5-4 and TRBJ2-6, reads ETGVTQSPTHLIKTRGQQVTLRCSSQSGHNTVSWYQQALGQGPQFIFQYYREEENGRGNFPPRFSGLQFPNYSSELNVNALELDDSALYLCASSRETAGANVLTFGAGSRLTVL.